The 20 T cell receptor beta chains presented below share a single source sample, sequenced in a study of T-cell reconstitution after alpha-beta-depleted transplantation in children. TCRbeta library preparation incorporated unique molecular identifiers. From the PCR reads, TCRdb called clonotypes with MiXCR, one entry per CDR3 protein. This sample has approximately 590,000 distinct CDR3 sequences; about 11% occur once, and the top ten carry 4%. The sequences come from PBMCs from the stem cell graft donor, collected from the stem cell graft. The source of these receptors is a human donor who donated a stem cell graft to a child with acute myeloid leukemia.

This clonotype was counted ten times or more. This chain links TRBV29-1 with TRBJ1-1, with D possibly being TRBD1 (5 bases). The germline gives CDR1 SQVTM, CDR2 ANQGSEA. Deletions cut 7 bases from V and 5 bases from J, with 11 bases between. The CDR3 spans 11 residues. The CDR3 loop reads CSAPGRTEAFF. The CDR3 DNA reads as TGCAGCGCCCCGGGACGGACTGAAGCTTTCTTT.

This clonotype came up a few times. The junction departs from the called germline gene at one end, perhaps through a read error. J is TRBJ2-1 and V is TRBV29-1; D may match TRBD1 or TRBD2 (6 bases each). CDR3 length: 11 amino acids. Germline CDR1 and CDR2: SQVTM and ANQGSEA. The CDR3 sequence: CSGLWGTEGVF. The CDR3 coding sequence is TGCAGCGGACTTTGGGGGACTGAGGGGGTCTTC.

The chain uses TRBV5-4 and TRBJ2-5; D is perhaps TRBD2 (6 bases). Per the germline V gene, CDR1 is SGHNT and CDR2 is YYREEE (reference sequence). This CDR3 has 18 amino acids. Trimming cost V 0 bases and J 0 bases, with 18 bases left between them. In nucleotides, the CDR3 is TGTGCCAGCAGCTTGGTCGGGCATGGTAGCGGCCACCAAGAGACCCAGTACTTC. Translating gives CASSLVGHGSGHQETQYF.

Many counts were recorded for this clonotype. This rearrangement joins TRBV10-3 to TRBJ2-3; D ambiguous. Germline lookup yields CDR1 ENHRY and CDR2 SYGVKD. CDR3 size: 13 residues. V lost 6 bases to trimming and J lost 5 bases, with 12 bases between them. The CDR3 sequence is CAIRDPVQDTQYF. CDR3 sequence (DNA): TGTGCCATCAGGGATCCTGTCCAAGATACGCAGTATTTT.

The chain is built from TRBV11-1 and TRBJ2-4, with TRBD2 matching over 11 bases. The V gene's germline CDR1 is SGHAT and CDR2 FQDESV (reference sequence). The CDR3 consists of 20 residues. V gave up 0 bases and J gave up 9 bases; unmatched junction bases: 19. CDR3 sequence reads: CASSLATPFSGRALSSIQYF. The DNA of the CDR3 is TGTGCCAGCAGCTTAGCCACCCCATTTAGCGGGAGGGCCTTAAGTAGCATTCAGTACTTC.

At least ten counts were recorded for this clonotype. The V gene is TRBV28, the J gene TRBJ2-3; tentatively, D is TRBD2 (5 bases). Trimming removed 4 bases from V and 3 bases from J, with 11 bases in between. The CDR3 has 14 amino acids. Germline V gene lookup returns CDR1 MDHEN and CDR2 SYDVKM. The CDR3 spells CASSSVALTDTQYF. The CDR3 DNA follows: TGTGCCAGCAGTTCCGTAGCGCTAACAGATACGCAGTATTTT.

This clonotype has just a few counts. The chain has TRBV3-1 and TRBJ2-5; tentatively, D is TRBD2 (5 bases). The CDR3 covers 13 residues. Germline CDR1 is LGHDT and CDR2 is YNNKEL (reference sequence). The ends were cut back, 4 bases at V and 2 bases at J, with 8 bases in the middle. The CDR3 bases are TGTGCCAGCAGCCGGACTCTACAAGAGACCCAGTACTTC. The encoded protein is CASSRTLQETQYF.

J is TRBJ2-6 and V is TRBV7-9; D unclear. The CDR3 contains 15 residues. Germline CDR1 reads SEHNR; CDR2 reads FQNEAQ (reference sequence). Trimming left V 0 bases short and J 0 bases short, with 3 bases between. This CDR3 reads CASSLAISGANVLTF. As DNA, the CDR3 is TGTGCCAGCAGCTTAGCGATCTCTGGGGCCAACGTCCTGACTTTC.

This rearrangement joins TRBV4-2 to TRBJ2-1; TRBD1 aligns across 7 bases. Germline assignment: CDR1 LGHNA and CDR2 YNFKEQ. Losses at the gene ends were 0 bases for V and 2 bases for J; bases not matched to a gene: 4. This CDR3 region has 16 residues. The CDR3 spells CASSQDRGYAYNEQFF. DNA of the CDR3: TGTGCCAGCAGCCAAGACAGGGGGTATGCCTACAATGAGCAGTTCTTC.

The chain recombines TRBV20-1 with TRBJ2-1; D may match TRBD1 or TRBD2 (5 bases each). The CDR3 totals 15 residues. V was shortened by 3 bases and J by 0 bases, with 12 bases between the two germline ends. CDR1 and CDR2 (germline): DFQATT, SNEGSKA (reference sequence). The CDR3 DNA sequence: TGCAGTGCTAGTCTGGGGGTGGGCTCCTACAATGAGCAGTTCTTC. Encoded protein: CSASLGVGSYNEQFF.

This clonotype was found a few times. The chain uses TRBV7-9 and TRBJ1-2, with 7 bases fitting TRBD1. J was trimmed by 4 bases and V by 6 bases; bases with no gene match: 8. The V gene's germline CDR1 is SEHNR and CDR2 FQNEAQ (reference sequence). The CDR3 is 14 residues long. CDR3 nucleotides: TGTGCCAGCAGTCAACCGGGACAGAGCTATGGCTACACCTTC. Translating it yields CASSQPGQSYGYTF. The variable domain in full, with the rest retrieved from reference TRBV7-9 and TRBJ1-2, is DTGVSQNPRHKITKRGQNVTFRCDPISEHNRLYWYRQTLGQGPEFLTYFQNEAQLEKSRLLSDRFSAERPKGSFSTLEIQRTEQGDSAMYLCASSQPGQSYGYTFGSGTRLTVV.

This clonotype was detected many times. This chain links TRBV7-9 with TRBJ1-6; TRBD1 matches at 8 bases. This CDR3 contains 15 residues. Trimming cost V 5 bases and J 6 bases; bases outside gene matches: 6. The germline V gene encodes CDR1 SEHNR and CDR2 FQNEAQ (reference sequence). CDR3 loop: CASSPRDRPNSPLHF. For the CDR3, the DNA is TGTGCCAGCAGCCCCCGGGACAGGCCTAATTCACCCCTCCACTTT. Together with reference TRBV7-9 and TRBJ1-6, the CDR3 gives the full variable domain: DTGVSQNPRHKITKRGQNVTFRCDPISEHNRLYWYRQTLGQGPEFLTYFQNEAQLEKSRLLSDRFSAERPKGSFSTLEIQRTEQGDSAMYLCASSPRDRPNSPLHFGNGTRLTVT.

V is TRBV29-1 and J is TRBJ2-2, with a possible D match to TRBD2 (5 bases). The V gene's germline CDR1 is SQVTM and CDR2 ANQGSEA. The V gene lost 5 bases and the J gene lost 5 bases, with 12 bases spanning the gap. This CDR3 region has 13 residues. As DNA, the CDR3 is TGCAGCGTTTCTAGCAGAAGTACCGGGGAGCTGTTTTTT. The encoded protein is CSVSSRSTGELFF.

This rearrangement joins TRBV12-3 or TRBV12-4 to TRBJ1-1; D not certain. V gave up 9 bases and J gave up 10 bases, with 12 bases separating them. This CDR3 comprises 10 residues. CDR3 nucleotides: TGTGCCAGTATCCGGCAGCGAGCTTTCTTT. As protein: CASIRQRAFF.

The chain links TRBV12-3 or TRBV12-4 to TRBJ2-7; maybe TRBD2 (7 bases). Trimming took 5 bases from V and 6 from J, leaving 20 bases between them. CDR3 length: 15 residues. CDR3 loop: CASSLRGAALGEQYF. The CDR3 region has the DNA TGTGCCAGCAGTCTTCGGGGGGCGGCCCTTGGCGAGCAGTACTTC.

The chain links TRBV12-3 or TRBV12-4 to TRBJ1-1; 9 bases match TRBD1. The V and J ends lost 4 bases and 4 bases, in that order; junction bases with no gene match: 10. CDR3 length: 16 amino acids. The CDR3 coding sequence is TGTGCCAGCAGTTCGGACAGGGGAATACTACCCACTGAAGCTTTCTTT. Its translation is CASSSDRGILPTEAFF.

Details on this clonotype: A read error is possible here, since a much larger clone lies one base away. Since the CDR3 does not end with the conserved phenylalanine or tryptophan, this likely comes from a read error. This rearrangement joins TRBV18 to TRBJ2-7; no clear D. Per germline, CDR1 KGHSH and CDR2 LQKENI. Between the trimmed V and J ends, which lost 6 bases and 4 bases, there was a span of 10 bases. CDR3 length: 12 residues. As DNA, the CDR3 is TGTGCCAGCTCGCCAAATACATACGAGCAGTACTGC. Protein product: CASSPNTYEQYC.

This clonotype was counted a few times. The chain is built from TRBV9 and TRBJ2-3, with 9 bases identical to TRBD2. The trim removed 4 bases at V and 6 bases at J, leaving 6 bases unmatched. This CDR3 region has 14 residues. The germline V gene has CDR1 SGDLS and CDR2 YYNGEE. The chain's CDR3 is CASSRGRAGDTQYF. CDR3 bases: TGTGCCAGCAGCCGCGGGAGGGCCGGGGATACGCAGTATTTT.

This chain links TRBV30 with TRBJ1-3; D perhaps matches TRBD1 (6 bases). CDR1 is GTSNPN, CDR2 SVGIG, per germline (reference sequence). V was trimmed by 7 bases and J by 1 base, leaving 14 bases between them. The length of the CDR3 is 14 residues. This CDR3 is CAYQGQGSGNTIYF. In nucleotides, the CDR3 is TGTGCCTATCAGGGTCAGGGGTCTGGAAACACCATATATTTT.

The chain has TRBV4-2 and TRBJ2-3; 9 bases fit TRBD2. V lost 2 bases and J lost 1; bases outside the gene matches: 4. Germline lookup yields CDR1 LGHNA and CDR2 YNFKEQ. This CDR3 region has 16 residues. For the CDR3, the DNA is TGTGCCAGCAGCCAAAAAGAGCGGGAGGGCACAGATACGCAGTATTTT. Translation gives CASSQKEREGTDTQYF.